This T cell receptor (beta chain) was profiled in a study of tumor and adjacent non-tumor tissue in lung cancer. Study background: Patients comprised over 9 adenocarcinoma, a couple of squamous cell carcinoma and 1 small cell lung cancer.

Study outcomes and limitations: Tumor repertoires had a smaller top 100 clone share than normal lung. Significantly higher TCR diversity was found in tumor than normal lung.

A modified ARM-PCR protocol with three rounds of nested PCR amplified TCRbeta. TCRdb used MiXCR to reprocess the multiplex PCR reads, holding one entry per CDR3 protein. The sample lists approximately 90,000 distinct CDR3 sequences, around 59% seen once, with more than 14% in the top ten. Of note for this clonotype: Antigen: not known.

RNA was extracted from bulk tissue without any cell sorting. Between August and November 2014, newly diagnosed, chemotherapy-naive lung cancer patients underwent thoracic surgery in China. Trimming shortened V by 5 bases and J by 10 bases, and 21 bases separated the two germline ends. The CDR3 loop spans 14 amino acids. Material: lung tumor tissue. The clonotype originates from a man in his 70s with non-small cell lung cancer. V and J are TRBV12-3 or TRBV12-4 and TRBJ2-7; D tentatively fits TRBD1 or TRBD2 (5 bases each). The CDR3 region is CASSPGTALLGQYF. The CDR3 region has the DNA TGTGCCAGCAGTCCGGGGACGGCCCTTCTCGGACAGTACTTC.